This TCR beta chain was profiled in a study of shared clonotypes between healthy human individuals. A CD45RA-negative memory subset and a CD45RA+ naive subset were separated from the CD4+ cells. Sequenced by immunoSEQ multiplex PCR; TCRdb stores in-frame clones only, minus some. This sample has a few million clones, with 80% to 95% found just once. J gave up 4 bases and V 8 bases, and 3 bases lay outside the gene matches. This CDR3 contains 12 residues. Germline V lookup: CDR1 LNHDA, CDR2 SQIVND (reference sequence). Concerning this clone: The identical CDR3 is also encoded by other nucleotide sequences in the sample.

V usage is TRBV19 and J usage is TRBJ1-2, with 8 bases matching TRBD1. The sample taken for sequencing was naive CD4+ T cells from PBMCs. The subset denotes: CD45RA+ positively selected. The clonotype was recovered from a man between 18 and 35 years old in good health. Some clones in this sample may be carry-over from other donors' samples. CDR3 sequence (DNA): TGTGCCAGTTCAGGGGGCGGCTATGGCTACACCTTC. Amino acid sequence: CASSGGGYGYTF.